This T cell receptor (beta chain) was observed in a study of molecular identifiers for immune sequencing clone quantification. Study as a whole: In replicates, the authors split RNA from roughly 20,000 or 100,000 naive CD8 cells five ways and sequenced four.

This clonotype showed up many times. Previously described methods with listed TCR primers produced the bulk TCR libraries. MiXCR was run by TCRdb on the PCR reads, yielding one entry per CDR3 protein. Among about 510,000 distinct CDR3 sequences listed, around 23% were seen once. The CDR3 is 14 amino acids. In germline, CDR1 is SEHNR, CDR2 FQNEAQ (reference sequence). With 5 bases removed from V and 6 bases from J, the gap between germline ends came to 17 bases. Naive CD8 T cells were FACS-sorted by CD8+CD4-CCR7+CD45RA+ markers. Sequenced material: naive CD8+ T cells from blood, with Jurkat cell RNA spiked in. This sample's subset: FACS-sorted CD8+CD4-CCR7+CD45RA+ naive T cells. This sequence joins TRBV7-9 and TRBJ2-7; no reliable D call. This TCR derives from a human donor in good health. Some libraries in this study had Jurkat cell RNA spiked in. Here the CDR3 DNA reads TGTGCCAGCAGCATCGTGGGTCTTGTGAGCGAGCAGTACTTC. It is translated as CASSIVGLVSEQYF.